The next 28 T cell receptor beta chains were all read from a single sample in a study of OX40 agonist ivuxolimab in advanced cancers. TCRdb's table, derived via immunoSEQ multiplex PCR, lists solely in-frame clones and lacks some. Of tens of thousands of clones listed, under 90% are singletons. This material consisted of CD4+ or CD8+ T cells sorted from blood, taken in a trial of the OX40 agonist ivuxolimab. The receptors were gathered from an adult with an advanced solid tumor such as melanoma, head and neck, liver or kidney cancer.

This chain joins TRBV29-1 and TRBJ1-1; D perhaps matches TRBD1 (6 bases). CDR1 and CDR2 (germline): SQVTM, ANQGSEA. V was cut by 0 bases and J by 13 bases, with 15 bases left in between. The CDR3 is 12 residues long. CDR3 sequence reads: CSVEEGQGKVFF. CDR3 DNA: TGCAGCGTTGAAGAAGGCCAGGGGAAGGTTTTCTTT. The whole variable domain, remainder taken from reference TRBV29-1 and TRBJ1-1, is SAVISQKPSRDICQRGTSLTIQCQVDSQVTMMFWYRQQPGQSLTLIATANQGSEATYESGFVIDKFPISRPNLTFSTLTVSNMSPEDSSIYLCSVEEGQGKVFFGQGTRLTVV.

V is TRBV11-3 and J is TRBJ1-1; 7 bases are a match to TRBD1. The CDR3 sequence is 16 residues long. Per germline, CDR1 SGHNT and CDR2 YENEEA. Trimming removed 4 bases from V and 3 bases from J; junction bases left unmatched: 11. This CDR3 is CASSSLGRGLDTEAFF. CDR3 in DNA: TGTGCCAGCAGCTCCTTGGGTAGGGGGCTGGACACTGAAGCTTTCTTT.

The V gene is TRBV4-1, the J gene TRBJ2-7; 9 bases are shared with TRBD2. Germline lookup yields CDR1 MGHRA and CDR2 YSYEKL. After removal of 4 bases from V and 0 bases from J, the junction contained 7 bases not matched to a gene. This CDR3 is 16 amino acids long. CDR3 residues: CASSPSSGVGSYEQYF. CDR3 sequence (DNA): TGCGCCAGCAGCCCATCTAGCGGGGTGGGCTCCTACGAGCAGTACTTC.

This chain links TRBV30 with TRBJ2-1; possibly TRBD2 for D (5 bases). The CDR3 covers 13 residues. CDR1 is GTSNPN, CDR2 SVGIG, per germline (reference sequence). Trimming took off 0 bases at V and 9 bases at J, with 12 bases between the two ends. CDR3 sequence reads: CAWSVWLAGEQFF. For the CDR3, the DNA is TGTGCCTGGAGTGTATGGCTAGCCGGTGAGCAGTTCTTC.

Here the CDR3 reads CASSRGGPTDTQYF. The CDR3 coding sequence is TGTGCCAGCAGCCGGGGGGGCCCCACAGATACGCAGTATTTT. The chain is built from TRBV14 and TRBJ2-3, with a tentative D call TRBD2 (7 bases). This CDR3 spans 14 amino acids. V lost 4 bases to trimming and J lost 2 bases, with 10 bases between them. Germline loops: CDR1 SGHDN, CDR2 FVKESK.

The V call is TRBV7-6, the J call TRBJ2-7, with D possibly matching TRBD2 (6 bases). With 0 bases removed from V and 3 bases from J, the gap between germline ends came to 6 bases. From germline, CDR1 is SGHVS and CDR2 FNYEAQ. CDR3 length: 13 residues. The CDR3 here is CASSLAGGYEQYF. DNA of the CDR3: TGTGCCAGCAGCTTAGCGGGAGGCTACGAGCAGTACTTC. Complete variable domain (other parts from reference TRBV7-6 and TRBJ2-7): GAGVSQSPRYKVTKRGQDVALRCDPISGHVSLYWYRQALGQGPEFLTYFNYEAQQDKSGLPNDRFSAERPEGSISTLTIQRTEQRDSAMYRCASSLAGGYEQYFGPGTRLTVT.

This chain uses TRBV9 with TRBJ2-3; the D is unclear. CDR1 is SGDLS, CDR2 YYNGEE, per germline. The CDR3 runs 15 residues. V shed 0 bases and J shed 0 bases, with 8 bases lying between them. The CDR3: CASSVGPTSTDTQYF. The CDR3 coding sequence is TGTGCCAGCAGCGTAGGGCCTACTAGCACAGATACGCAGTATTTT. The complete variable domain, with remaining parts taken from reference TRBV9 and TRBJ2-3, reads DSGVTQTPKHLITATGQRVTLRCSPRSGDLSVYWYQQSLDQGLQFLIQYYNGEERAKGNILERFSAQQFPDLHSELNLSSLELGDSALYFCASSVGPTSTDTQYFGPGTRLTVL.

The rearrangement joins TRBV7-9 to TRBJ2-5; 7 bases map to TRBD1. The end of the DNA is better explained by TRBJ2-7, so the J call may be wrong. CDR1 and CDR2 (germline): SEHNR, FQNEAQ (reference sequence). The CDR3 covers 16 residues. CDR3 region: CASSESSGTVISEQYF. In DNA, the CDR3 is TGTGCCAGCAGCGAAAGTTCCGGGACAGTGATTTCCGAGCAGTACTTC.

The chain is built from TRBV4-1 and TRBJ2-2; 9 bases align to TRBD2. Trimming removed 1 base from V and 3 bases from J; junction bases left unmatched: 6. Germline CDR1 reads MGHRA; CDR2 reads YSYEKL. CDR3 length: 17 amino acids. CDR3 loop: CASSQGPSGKYTGELFF. In nucleotides, the CDR3 is TGCGCCAGCAGCCAAGGTCCTAGCGGGAAATACACCGGGGAGCTGTTTTTT.

The chain combines TRBV4-3 with TRBJ2-1, with D perhaps TRBD2 (6 bases). This CDR3 region has 17 residues. Looked up from germline, CDR1 is LGHNA and CDR2 is YSLEER. V was cut by 0 bases and J by 0 bases, with 12 bases left in between. The CDR3 DNA sequence: TGCGCCAGCAGCCAAGACGGGGACTCCAACTCCTACAATGAGCAGTTCTTC. Its protein is CASSQDGDSNSYNEQFF.

This sequence joins TRBV5-1 and TRBJ1-2; D is undetermined. The V end lost 4 bases, the J end lost 5 bases, and 18 bases lay between the germline ends. CDR3 length: 15 amino acids. Germline CDR1 SGHRS, CDR2 YFSETQ. CDR3 coding DNA: TGCGCCAGCAGCCCCTTTACTACGGCGTCTTATGGCTACACCTTC. It codes for CASSPFTTASYGYTF.

The J gene is TRBJ1-1, the V gene TRBV5-1; maybe TRBD1 (5 bases). Germline CDR1 is SGHRS and CDR2 is YFSETQ. The V gene lost 2 bases and the J gene lost 5 bases, with 16 bases spanning the gap. The CDR3 runs to 15 residues. CDR3 sequence: CASSFVASGGTEAFF. DNA of the CDR3: TGCGCCAGCAGCTTCGTTGCAAGCGGGGGAACTGAAGCTTTCTTT.

V is TRBV27 and J is TRBJ1-3, with D tentatively TRBD1 (5 bases). The CDR3 is 15 amino acids. CDR1 is MNHEY and CDR2 is SMNVEV in the germline V gene (reference sequence). Trimming took 5 bases from V and 4 from J, leaving 15 bases between them. This CDR3 reads CASSLRGLLGNTIYF. CDR3 coding DNA: TGTGCCAGCAGTCTCCGGGGACTTCTCGGAAACACCATATATTTT.

The chain employs TRBV5-1 and TRBJ2-2; tentative D call: TRBD2 (6 bases). V was shortened by 0 bases and J by 4 bases, with 10 bases between the two germline ends. This CDR3 spans 15 amino acids. CDR1 is SGHRS, CDR2 YFSETQ, per germline. CDR3 sequence: CASSLVEGLTGELFF. Here the CDR3 DNA reads TGCGCCAGCAGCTTGGTAGAGGGACTCACCGGGGAGCTGTTTTTT.

The chain couples TRBV12-5 to TRBJ2-5; 8 nucleotides align to TRBD1. CDR3 length equals 15 residues. J lost 3 bases, V lost 6 bases, and 9 bases had no gene match. Germline V gene sequence: CDR1 LGHNT, CDR2 FRNRAP. CDR3: CASGATGAPKETQYF. DNA for the CDR3: TGTGCTAGTGGCGCGACAGGGGCTCCAAAAGAGACCCAGTACTTC.

The genes are TRBV9 and TRBJ2-7; TRBD1 agrees at 12 bases. J lost 5 bases, V lost 3 bases, and 6 bases had no gene match. The CDR3 contains 15 residues. The germline CDR1 and CDR2 sequences are SGDLS and YYNGEE. CDR3 nucleotides: TGTGCCAGCAGCGAAAGGGGGACAGGGGGCCACGAGCAGTACTTC. Its translation is CASSERGTGGHEQYF.

The chain joins TRBV11-1 to TRBJ2-7; the D gene is possibly TRBD1 (5 bases). Germline loops: CDR1 SGHAT, CDR2 FQDESV (reference sequence). This CDR3 has 15 amino acids. V dropped 6 bases and J dropped 0 bases, with 15 bases sitting between them. CDR3: CASRVGPGNSYEQYF. The CDR3 region has the DNA TGTGCCAGCAGGGTAGGACCAGGGAACTCCTACGAGCAGTACTTC.

CDR3: CASRADLTNTQYF. The CDR3 DNA follows: TGTGCCAGCAGAGCCGATTTAACAAATACGCAGTATTTT. V and J are TRBV28 and TRBJ2-3; D ambiguous. The V gene's germline CDR1 is MDHEN and CDR2 SYDVKM. The V and J ends lost 6 bases and 7 bases respectively, with 14 bases between them. This CDR3 region has 13 residues. The full variable domain, rest sourced from reference TRBV28 and TRBJ2-3, is DVKVTQSSRYLVKRTGEKVFLECVQDMDHENMFWYRQDPGLGLRLIYFSYDVKMKEKGDIPEGYSVSREKKERFSLILESASTNQTSMYLCASRADLTNTQYFGPGTRLTVL.

The rearrangement uses TRBV30 and TRBJ2-7; D ambiguous. The CDR3 runs 13 residues. Germline CDR1 reads GTSNPN; CDR2 reads SVGIG (reference sequence). Trimming took 2 bases from V and 6 from J, leaving 14 bases between them. The CDR3 here is CAWSYRPTLEQYF. The CDR3 region has the DNA TGTGCCTGGAGTTATCGGCCCACCCTCGAGCAGTACTTC.

The chain combines TRBV7-2 with TRBJ2-4, with TRBD2 identical over 14 bases. J gave up 0 bases and V 0 bases, and 7 bases lay outside the gene matches. Germline lookup yields CDR1 SGHTA and CDR2 FQGNSA. This CDR3 spans 20 amino acids. CDR3 sequence reads: CASSLAPGLAGVLAKNIQYF. As DNA, the CDR3 is TGTGCCAGCAGCTTAGCCCCGGGACTAGCGGGAGTACTAGCCAAAAACATTCAGTACTTC.

The rearrangement uses TRBV7-2 and TRBJ2-7; the D gene is possibly TRBD2 (5 bases). This CDR3 region has 15 residues. V lost 3 bases and J lost 3, with 15 bases in between. Germline V gene lookup returns CDR1 SGHTA and CDR2 FQGNSA. The CDR3 DNA follows: TGTGCCAGCAGCTTCGGGAATGCCCTAAACTACGAGCAGTACTTC. This encodes CASSFGNALNYEQYF. Full variable domain (remainder filled in from reference TRBV7-2 and TRBJ2-7): GAGVSQSPSNKVTEKGKDVELRCDPISGHTALYWYRQSLGQGLEFLIYFQGNSAPDKSGLPSDRFSAERTGGSVSTLTIQRTQQEDSAVYLCASSFGNALNYEQYFGPGTRLTVT.

The genes are TRBV10-3 and TRBJ2-7, with no clear D. This CDR3 comprises 11 residues. V was trimmed by 4 bases and J by 3 bases, leaving 4 bases between them. Germline values: CDR1 ENHRY, CDR2 SYGVKD. In DNA form, the CDR3 reads TGTGCCATCAGTGCAGGCTACGAGCAGTACTTC. Its protein is CAISAGYEQYF.

The chain combines TRBV29-1 with TRBJ2-2; TRBD1 aligns across 9 bases. V dropped 7 bases and J dropped 5; count of bases not matched to a gene: 8. Germline CDR1 SQVTM, CDR2 ANQGSEA. The CDR3 runs to 14 residues. The CDR3 is CSGRGQGDTGELFF. The CDR3 nucleotides read TGCAGCGGAAGGGGACAGGGTGATACCGGGGAGCTGTTTTTT.

This chain uses TRBV10-3 with TRBJ2-5, with D perhaps TRBD1 or TRBD2 (5 bases each). The germline V gene encodes CDR1 ENHRY and CDR2 SYGVKD. Trimming removed 3 bases at V and 4 bases at J, with 12 bases between. CDR3 length: 14 amino acids. The CDR3 region has the DNA TGTGCCATCAGTGACCTCGGGGACGCAGAGACCCAGTACTTC. Translation: CAISDLGDAETQYF.

The rearrangement uses TRBV5-1 and TRBJ1-2; D might be TRBD1 (5 bases). V dropped 2 bases and J dropped 3 bases, with 11 bases sitting between them. CDR1 is SGHRS, CDR2 YFSETQ, per germline. The CDR3 is made up of 14 amino acids. The CDR3: CASSFAGTYYGYTF. The CDR3 DNA reads TGCGCCAGCAGCTTCGCAGGGACCTACTATGGCTACACCTTC.

The V call is TRBV6-6, the J call TRBJ2-6; D is unclear. Per the germline V gene, CDR1 is MNHNY and CDR2 is SVGAGI (reference sequence). The CDR3 runs to 15 residues. Trimming removed 5 bases from V and 1 base from J, with 9 bases in between. The CDR3 is CASSAPGSGANVLTF. CDR3 DNA sequence: TGTGCCAGCAGTGCCCCCGGATCTGGGGCCAACGTCCTGACTTTC.

The V and J genes are TRBV7-2 and TRBJ1-2; TRBD1 matches 9 bases. V shed 3 bases, J shed 7 bases, and the junction held 6 bases outside the gene matches. Germline V gene lookup returns CDR1 SGHTA and CDR2 FQGNSA. CDR3 length: 14 residues. The CDR3 DNA reads as TGTGCCAGCAGCTTCCAAGACAGGGGGGGTGGCTACACCTTC. Translated, it gives CASSFQDRGGGYTF. Full variable domain (outside the CDR3, taken from reference TRBV7-2 and TRBJ1-2): GAGVSQSPSNKVTEKGKDVELRCDPISGHTALYWYRQSLGQGLEFLIYFQGNSAPDKSGLPSDRFSAERTGGSVSTLTIQRTQQEDSAVYLCASSFQDRGGGYTFGSGTRLTVV.

The chain links TRBV4-1 to TRBJ2-3; TRBD1 agrees at 8 bases. The CDR3 runs 16 residues. Trimming cost V 1 base and J 3 bases; bases outside gene matches: 6. Germline V gives CDR1 MGHRA, CDR2 YSYEKL. CDR3 nucleotide sequence: TGCGCCAGCAGCCAAGGTCGCCAGGGGGCGACAGATACGCAGTATTTT. Translating it yields CASSQGRQGATDTQYF.